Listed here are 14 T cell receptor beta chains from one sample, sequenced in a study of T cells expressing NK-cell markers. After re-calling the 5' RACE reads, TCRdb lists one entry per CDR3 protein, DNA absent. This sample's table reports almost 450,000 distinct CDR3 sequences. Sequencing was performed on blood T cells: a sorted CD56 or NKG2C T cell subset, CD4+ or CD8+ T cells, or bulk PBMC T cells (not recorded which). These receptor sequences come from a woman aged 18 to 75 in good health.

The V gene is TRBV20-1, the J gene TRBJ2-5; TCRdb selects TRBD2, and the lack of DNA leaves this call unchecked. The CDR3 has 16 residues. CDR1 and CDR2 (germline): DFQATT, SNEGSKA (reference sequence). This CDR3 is CSARDLASGVLETQYF.

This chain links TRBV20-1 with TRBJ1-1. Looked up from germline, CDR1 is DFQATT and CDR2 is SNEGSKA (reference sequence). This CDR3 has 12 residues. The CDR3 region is CSAIGENTEAFF.

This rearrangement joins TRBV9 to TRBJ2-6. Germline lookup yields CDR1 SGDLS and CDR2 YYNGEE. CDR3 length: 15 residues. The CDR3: CASSVPRSGANVLTF.

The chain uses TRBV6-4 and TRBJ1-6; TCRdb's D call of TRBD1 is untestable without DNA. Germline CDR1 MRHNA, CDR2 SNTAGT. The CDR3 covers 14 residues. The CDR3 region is CASSGSGANSPLHF.

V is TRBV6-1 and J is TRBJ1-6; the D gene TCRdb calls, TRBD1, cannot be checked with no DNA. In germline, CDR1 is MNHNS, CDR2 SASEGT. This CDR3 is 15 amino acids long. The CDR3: CASSPTGQLNSPLHF.

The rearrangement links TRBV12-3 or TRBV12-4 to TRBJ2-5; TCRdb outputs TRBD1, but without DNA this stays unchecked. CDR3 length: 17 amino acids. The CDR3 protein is CASSPLGPKDYEETQYF.

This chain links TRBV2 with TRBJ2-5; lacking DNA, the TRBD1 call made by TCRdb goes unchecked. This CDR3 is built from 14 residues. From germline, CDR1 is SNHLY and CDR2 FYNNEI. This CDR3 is CASSSGQDPGTQYF.

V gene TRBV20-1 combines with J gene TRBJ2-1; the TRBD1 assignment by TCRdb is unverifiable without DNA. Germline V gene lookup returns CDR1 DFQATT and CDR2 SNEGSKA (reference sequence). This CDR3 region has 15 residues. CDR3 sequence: CSARDLVGGTNEQFF.

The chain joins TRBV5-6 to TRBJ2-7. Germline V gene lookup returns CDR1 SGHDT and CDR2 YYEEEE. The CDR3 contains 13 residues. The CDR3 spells CASSLNGGIEQYF.

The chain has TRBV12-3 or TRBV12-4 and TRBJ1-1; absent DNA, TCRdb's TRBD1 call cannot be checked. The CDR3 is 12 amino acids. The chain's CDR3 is CASSFFRAEAFF.

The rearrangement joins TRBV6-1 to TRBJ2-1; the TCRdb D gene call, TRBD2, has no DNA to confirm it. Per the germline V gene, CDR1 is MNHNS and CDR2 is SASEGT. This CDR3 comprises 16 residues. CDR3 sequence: CASRDRTGTSGYEQFF.

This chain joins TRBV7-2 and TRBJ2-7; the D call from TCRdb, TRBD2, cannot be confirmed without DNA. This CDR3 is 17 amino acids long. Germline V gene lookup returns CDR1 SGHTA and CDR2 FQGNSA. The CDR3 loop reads CASSFTRFSGRVYEQYF.

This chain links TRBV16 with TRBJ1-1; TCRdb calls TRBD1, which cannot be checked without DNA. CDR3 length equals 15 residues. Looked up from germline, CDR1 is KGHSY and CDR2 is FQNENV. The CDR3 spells CASSRTGALNTEAFF.

CDR3 protein: CASSLKWGVKTGELFF. The chain has TRBV28 and TRBJ2-2. The V gene's germline CDR1 is MDHEN and CDR2 SYDVKM. This CDR3 is built from 16 residues. Drawing the rest from reference TRBV28 and TRBJ2-2, the complete variable domain is DVKVTQSSRYLVKRTGEKVFLECVQDMDHENMFWYRQDPGLGLRLIYFSYDVKMKEKGDIPEGYSVSREKKERFSLILESASTNQTSMYLCASSLKWGVKTGELFFGEGSRLTVL.